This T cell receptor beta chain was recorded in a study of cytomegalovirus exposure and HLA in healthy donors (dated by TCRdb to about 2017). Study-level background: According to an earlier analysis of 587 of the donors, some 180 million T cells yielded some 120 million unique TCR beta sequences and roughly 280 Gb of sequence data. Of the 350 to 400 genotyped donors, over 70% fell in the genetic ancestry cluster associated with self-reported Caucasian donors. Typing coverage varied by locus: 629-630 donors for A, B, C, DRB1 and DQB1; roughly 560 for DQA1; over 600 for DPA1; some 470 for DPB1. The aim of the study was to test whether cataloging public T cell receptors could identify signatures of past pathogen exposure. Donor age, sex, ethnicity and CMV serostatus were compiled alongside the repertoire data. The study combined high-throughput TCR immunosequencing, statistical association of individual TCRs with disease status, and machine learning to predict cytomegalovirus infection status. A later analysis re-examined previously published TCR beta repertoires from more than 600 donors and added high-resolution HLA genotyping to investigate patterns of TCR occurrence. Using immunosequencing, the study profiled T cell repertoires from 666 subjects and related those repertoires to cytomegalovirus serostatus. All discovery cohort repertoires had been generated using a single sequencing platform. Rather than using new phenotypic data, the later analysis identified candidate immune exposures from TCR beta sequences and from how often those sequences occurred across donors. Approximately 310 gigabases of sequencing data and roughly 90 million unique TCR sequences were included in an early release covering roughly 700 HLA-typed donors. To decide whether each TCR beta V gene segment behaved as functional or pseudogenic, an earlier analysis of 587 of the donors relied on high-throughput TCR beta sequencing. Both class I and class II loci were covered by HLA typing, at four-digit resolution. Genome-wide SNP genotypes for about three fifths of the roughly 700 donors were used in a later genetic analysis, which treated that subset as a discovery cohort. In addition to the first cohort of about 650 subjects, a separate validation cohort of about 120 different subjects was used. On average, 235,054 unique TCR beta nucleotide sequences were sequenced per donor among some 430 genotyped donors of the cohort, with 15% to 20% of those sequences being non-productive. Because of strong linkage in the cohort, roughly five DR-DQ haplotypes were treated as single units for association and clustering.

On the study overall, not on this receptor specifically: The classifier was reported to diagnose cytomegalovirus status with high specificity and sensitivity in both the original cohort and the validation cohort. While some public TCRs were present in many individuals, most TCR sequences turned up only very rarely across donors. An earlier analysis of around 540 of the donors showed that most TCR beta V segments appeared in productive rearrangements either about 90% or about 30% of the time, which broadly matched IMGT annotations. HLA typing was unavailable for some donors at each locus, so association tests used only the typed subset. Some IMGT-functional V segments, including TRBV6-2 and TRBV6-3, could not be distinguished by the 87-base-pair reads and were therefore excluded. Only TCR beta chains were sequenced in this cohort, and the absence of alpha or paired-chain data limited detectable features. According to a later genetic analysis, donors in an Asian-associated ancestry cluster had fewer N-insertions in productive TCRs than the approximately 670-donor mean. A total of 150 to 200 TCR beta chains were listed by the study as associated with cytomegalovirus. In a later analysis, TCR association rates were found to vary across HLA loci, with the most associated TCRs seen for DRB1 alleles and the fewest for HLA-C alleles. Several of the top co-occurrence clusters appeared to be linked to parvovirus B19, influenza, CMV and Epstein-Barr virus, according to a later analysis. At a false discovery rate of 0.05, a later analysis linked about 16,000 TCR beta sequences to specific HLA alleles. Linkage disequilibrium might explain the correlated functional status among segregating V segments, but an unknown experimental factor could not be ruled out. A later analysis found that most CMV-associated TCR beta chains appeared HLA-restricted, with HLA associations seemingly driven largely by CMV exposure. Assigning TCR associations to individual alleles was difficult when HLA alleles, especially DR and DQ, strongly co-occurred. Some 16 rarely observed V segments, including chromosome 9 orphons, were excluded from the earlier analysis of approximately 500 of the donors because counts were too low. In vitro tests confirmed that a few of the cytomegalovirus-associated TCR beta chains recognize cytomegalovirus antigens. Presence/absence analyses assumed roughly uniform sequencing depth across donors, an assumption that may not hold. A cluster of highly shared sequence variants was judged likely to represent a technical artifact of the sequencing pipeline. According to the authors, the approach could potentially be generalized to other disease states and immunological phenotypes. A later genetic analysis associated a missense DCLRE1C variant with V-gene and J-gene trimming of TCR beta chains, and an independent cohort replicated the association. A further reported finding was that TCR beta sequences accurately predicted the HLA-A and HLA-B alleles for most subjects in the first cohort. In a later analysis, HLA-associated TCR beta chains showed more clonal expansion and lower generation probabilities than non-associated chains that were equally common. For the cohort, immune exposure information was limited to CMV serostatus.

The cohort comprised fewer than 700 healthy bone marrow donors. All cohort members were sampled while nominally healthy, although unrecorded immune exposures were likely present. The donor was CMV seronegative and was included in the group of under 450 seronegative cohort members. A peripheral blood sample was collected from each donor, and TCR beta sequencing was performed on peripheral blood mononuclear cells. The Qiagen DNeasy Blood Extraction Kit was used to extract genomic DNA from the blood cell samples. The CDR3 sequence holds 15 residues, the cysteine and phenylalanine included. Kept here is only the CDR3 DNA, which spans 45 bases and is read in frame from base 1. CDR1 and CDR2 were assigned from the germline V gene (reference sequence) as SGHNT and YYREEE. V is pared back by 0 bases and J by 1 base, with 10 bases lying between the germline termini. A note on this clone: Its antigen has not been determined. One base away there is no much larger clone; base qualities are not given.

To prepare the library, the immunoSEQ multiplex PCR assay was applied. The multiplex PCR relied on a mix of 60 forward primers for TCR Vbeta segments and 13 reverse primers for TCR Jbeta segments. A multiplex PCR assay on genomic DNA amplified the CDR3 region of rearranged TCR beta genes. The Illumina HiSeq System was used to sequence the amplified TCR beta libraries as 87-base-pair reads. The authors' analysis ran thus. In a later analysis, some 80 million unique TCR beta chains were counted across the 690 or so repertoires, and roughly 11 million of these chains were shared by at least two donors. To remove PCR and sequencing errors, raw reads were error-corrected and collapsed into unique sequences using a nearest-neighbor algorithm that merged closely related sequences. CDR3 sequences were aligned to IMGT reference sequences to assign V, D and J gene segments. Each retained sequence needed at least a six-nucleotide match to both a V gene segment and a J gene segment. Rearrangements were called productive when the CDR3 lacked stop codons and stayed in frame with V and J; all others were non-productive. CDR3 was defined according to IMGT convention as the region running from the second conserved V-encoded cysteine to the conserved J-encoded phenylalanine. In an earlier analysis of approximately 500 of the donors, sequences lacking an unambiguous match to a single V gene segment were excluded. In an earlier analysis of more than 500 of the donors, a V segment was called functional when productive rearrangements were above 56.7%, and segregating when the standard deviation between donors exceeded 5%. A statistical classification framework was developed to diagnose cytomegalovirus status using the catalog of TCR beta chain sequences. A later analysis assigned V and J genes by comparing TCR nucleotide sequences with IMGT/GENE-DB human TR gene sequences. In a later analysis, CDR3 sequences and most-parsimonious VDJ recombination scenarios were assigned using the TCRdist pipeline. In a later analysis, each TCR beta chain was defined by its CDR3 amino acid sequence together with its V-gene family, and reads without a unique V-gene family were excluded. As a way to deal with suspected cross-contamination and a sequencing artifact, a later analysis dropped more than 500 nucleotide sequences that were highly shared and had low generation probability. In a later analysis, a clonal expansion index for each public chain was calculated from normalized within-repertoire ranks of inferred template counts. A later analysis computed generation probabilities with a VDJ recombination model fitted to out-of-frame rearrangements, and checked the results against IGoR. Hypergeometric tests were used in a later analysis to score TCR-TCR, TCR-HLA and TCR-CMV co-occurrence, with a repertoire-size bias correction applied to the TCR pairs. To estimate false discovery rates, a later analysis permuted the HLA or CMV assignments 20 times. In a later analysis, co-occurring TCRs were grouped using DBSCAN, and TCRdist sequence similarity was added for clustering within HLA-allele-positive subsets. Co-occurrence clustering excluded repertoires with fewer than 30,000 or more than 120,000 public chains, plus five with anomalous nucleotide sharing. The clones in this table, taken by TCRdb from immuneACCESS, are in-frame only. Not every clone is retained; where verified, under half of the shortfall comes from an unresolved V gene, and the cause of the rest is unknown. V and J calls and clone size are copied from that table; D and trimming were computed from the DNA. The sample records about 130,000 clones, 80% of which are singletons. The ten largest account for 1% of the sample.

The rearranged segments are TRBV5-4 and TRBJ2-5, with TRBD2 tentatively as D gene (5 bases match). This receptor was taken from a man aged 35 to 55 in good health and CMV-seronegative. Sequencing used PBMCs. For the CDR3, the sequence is CASSLAGVSQETQYF. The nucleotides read TGTGCCAGCAGCTTGGCCGGGGTAAGCCAAGAGACCCAGTACTTC.